This T cell receptor beta chain was identified during a study of memory CD8 T cells in hepatitis C reinfection. Time point denoted: pre-reinfection, 55 to 20 weeks before reinfection detection. The sorted cells went straight to TCR sequencing with no prior in vitro expansion. Trimming stripped 0 bases from V and 2 bases from J, with 11 bases between. This CDR3 is 16 amino acids long. Germline CDR1 MGHRA, CDR2 YSYEKL. Using immunoSEQ multiplex PCR, the repertoire was profiled, and TCRdb retains in-frame clones only, with some absent. The sample lists just over 50,000 clones, 89% occurring once. Sequenced sample: naive CD8+ T cells sorted from blood. The chain is built from TRBV4-1 and TRBJ1-5; weak D call: TRBD1 (5 bases). This clonotype was sampled from a man aged 18-30 years with hepatitis C virus infection. The CDR3 loop is CASSQEAGTGNQPQHF. The CDR3 nucleotides are TGCGCCAGCAGCCAAGAGGCGGGGACGGGCAATCAGCCCCAGCATTTT.